This TCR beta chain was retrieved from a study of neoadjuvant anti-PD-1 for oral cavity cancer. This CDR3 spans 15 amino acids. V lost 5 bases to trimming and J lost 2 bases, with 12 bases between them. Germline V lookup: CDR1 SGHNT, CDR2 YENEEA. The table came from immunoSEQ multiplex PCR; TCRdb's copy has only in-frame clones and leaves some out. The table lists 11,000 to 15,000 clones, about two thirds of them singletons. This receptor was obtained from a person aged 40 to 85 with oral cavity squamous cell carcinoma. This rearrangement joins TRBV11-3 to TRBJ2-2; D remains unclear. Sequenced here: PBMCs, sampled before nivolumab (anti-PD-1) treatment. The CDR3 protein is CASSQGGGNTGELFF. CDR3 nucleotides: TGTGCCAGCAGCCAAGGTGGCGGAAACACCGGGGAGCTGTTTTTT.